One sample yielded the 2 T cell receptor beta chains listed below, sequenced in a study of cytomegalovirus exposure and HLA in healthy donors. Primers for the PCR totalled 60 Vbeta and 13 Jbeta. Sequencing was performed with immunoSEQ multiplex PCR; in TCRdb, only in-frame clones are kept and a portion is missing. The table includes 120,000 or so clones, more than 65% detected once. Specimen: PBMCs. The receptors come from a woman under 30 in good health and CMV-seronegative.

The V and J genes are TRBV2 and TRBJ2-7, with D possibly TRBD2 on 6 matching bases. Per the germline V gene, CDR1 is SNHLY and CDR2 is FYNNEI. V shed 8 bases and J shed 4 bases, with 12 bases lying between them. The CDR3 has 12 residues. CDR3 sequence: CASLGLEYEQYF. The CDR3 bases are TGTGCCAGCTTGGGACTGGAATACGAGCAGTACTTC.

A remark on this clone: The junction departs from the called germline gene at one end, perhaps through a read error. The CDR3 coding sequence is TGTGCCAGCTCGCAGGCCGCTGGGGCCAACGGCCTGACTTTC. This codes for CASSQAAGANGLTF. The chain has TRBV6-5 and TRBJ2-6, with D perhaps TRBD1 (5 bases). This CDR3 has 14 amino acids. CDR1 is MNHEY and CDR2 is SVGAGI in the germline V gene.